This note documents a single T cell receptor beta chain sequence. Its antigen is still unknown. This specimen includes other DNA sequences encoding the same CDR3. This was a deep-level run. Sequenced by immunoSEQ multiplex PCR; TCRdb stores in-frame clones only, minus some. The sample gives about 2.1 million clones, 85% to 95% of which show up once; approximately 1.7% is in the top ten. These data come from a study of shared clonotypes between healthy human individuals. General study findings and limits: Deeper or shallower sequencing was expected to change how clonotypes are shared among donors. The authors sampled blood alone, and tissue repertoires likely differ. A handful of donors showed sharing of approximately 4.7% of naive CD4 clonotypes.

CD45RO-negative CD8 cells positively selected for CCR7 made up the naive population, which excluded terminally differentiated effector memory CD45RA+ cells. Germline lookup yields CDR1 MDHEN and CDR2 SYDVKM. V was clipped by 7 bases and J by 7 bases, with 5 bases between them. The CDR3 extends over 10 amino acids. Sequencing was carried out using naive CD8+ T cells from PBMCs. This TCR derives from a man in his late teens or twenties in good health. Some clones in this sample may be carry-over from other donors' samples. The chain couples TRBV28 to TRBJ2-1, with unresolved D. Here the CDR3 reads CASTGNEQFF. The CDR3 DNA is TGTGCCAGCACTGGGAATGAGCAGTTCTTC.